The source of this T cell receptor beta chain is a study of cytomegalovirus exposure and HLA in healthy donors. Background on the study: Among about 179 million T cells, an earlier analysis found 117 million unique TCR beta sequences.

PCR primers comprised 60 Vbeta and 13 Jbeta primers. The protocol was immunoSEQ multiplex PCR, while the TCRdb copy is restricted to in-frame clones and leaves out a portion. Of 130,000 to 150,000 clones in the sample, 64% were seen once. In regard to this clone: Its antigen is as yet unknown.

The study's findings and limits: A later analysis showed TCR association rates differing by HLA locus, peaking at DRB1 and lowest at HLA-C. Trimming of TCR beta V- and J-genes showed a link, identified in a later analysis, to a missense DCLRE1C variant. In a later analysis, donors in an Asian-associated ancestry cluster reportedly had fewer N-insertions in productive TCRs than the cohort mean.

V was shortened by 5 bases and J by 16 bases, with 24 bases between the two germline ends. The CDR3 runs 14 residues. CDR1 and CDR2 (germline): SGHVS, FQNEAQ. The J gene is TRBJ1-5, the V gene TRBV7-8, with D tentatively TRBD1 (6 bases). Sequenced input: PBMCs. The receptor was derived from a woman aged 30 to 39 in good health and CMV-seropositive. DNA for the CDR3: TGTGCCAGCAGCGTCACCCGGGACCCCGGGGGGCAACATTTT. Translation: CASSVTRDPGGQHF.